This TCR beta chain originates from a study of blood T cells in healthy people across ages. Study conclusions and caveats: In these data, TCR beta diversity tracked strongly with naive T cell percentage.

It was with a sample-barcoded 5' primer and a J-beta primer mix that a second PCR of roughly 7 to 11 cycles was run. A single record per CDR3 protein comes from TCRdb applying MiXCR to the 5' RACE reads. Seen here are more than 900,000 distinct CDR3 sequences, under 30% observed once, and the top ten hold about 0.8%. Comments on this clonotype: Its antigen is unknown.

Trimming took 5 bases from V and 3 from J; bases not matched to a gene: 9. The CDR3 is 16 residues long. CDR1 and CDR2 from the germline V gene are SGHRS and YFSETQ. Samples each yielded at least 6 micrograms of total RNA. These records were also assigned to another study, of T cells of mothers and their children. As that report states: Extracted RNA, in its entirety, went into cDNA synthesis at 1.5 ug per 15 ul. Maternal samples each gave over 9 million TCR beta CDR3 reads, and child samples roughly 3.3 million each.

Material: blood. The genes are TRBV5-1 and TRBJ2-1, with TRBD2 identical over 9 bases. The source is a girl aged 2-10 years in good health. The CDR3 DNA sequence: TGCGCCAGCAGGCCTTTAATAGCGGGAGTCTACAATGAGCAGTTCTTC. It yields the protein CASRPLIAGVYNEQFF.